Following are 17 T cell receptor beta chains from one sample sequenced in a study of blood T cell repertoires in COVID-19. Only in-frame clones appear in the TCRdb table, and some are missing; sequencing was by immunoSEQ multiplex PCR. The sample lists 490,000 or so clones, 80% to 90% occurring once. Sequenced material: PBMCs or T cells enriched from blood (not recorded which). These receptors came from an older woman who had recovered from COVID-19.

This clone has just a few counts. The rearrangement joins TRBV30 to TRBJ1-5; D may be TRBD1 (6 bases). There are 15 residues in the CDR3. V was trimmed by 0 bases and J by 2 bases, leaving 11 bases between them. Looked up from germline, CDR1 is GTSNPN and CDR2 is SVGIG (reference sequence). CDR3 nucleotides: TGTGCCTGGAGTGTATCAGGGGCGGGCAATCAGCCCCAGCATTTT. It codes for CAWSVSGAGNQPQHF.

J is TRBJ1-1 and V is TRBV5-1, with D perhaps TRBD1 (5 bases). The CDR3 covers 14 residues. Germline CDR1 and CDR2: SGHRS and YFSETQ. Between the trimmed V and J ends, which lost 2 bases and 3 bases, there was a span of 11 bases. CDR3 protein: CASSFVPGDTEAFF. CDR3 DNA sequence: TGCGCCAGCAGCTTCGTGCCGGGGGACACTGAAGCTTTCTTT. Variable domain in full (rest from reference TRBV5-1 and TRBJ1-1): KAGVTQTPRYLIKTRGQQVTLSCSPISGHRSVSWYQQTPGQGLQFLFEYFSETQRNKGNFPGRFSGRQFSNSRSEMNVSTLELGDSALYLCASSFVPGDTEAFFGQGTRLTVV.

The J gene is TRBJ1-2, the V gene TRBV24-1; 9 positions match TRBD1. From germline, CDR1 is KGHDR and CDR2 SFDVKD. Unmatched junction bases numbered 8, after V lost 5 bases and J lost 2 bases. The CDR3 sequence is 16 residues long. This CDR3 reads CATSGTGTGTNYGYTF. Written as DNA, the CDR3 is TGTGCCACCAGTGGAACCGGGACAGGGACAAACTATGGCTACACCTTC.

The V gene is TRBV7-2, the J gene TRBJ1-5, with 7 positions matching TRBD1. This CDR3 is built from 15 residues. Germline V gives CDR1 SGHTA, CDR2 FQGNSA. The ends lost 1 base at V and 5 bases at J; junction bases unmatched: 5. In DNA form, the CDR3 reads TGTGCCAGCAGCTTAGTAGGGGACAGTTATCAGCCCCAGCATTTT. Translated: CASSLVGDSYQPQHF.

The V and J genes are TRBV10-2 and TRBJ2-7, with D perhaps matching TRBD1 (6 bases). The CDR3 covers 14 residues. V lost 2 bases and J 8 bases, leaving 16 bases between the germline ends. Germline V gene sequence: CDR1 WSHSY, CDR2 SAAADI. The CDR3 protein is CASSESPMGAKQYV. Written as DNA, the CDR3 is TGCGCCAGCAGTGAGAGCCCGATGGGGGCCAAGCAGTACGTC.

The gene calls are TRBV5-1 and TRBJ2-1; D not resolved. The CDR3 totals 14 residues. Germline CDR1 and CDR2: SGHRS and YFSETQ. Deletions cut 0 bases from V and 4 bases from J, with 8 bases between. The CDR3: CASSLVSQYNEQFF. The CDR3 nucleotides are TGCGCCAGCAGCTTGGTTAGCCAGTACAATGAGCAGTTCTTC.

The V and J genes are TRBV30 and TRBJ2-4; 12 bases are shared with TRBD1. The CDR3 loop spans 14 amino acids. Trimming at V came to 3 bases and at J to 8 bases, leaving 5 bases not matched to a gene. Germline V lookup: CDR1 GTSNPN, CDR2 SVGIG (reference sequence). CDR3 sequence reads: CAWSGGQGADIQYF. The CDR3 nucleotides are TGTGCCTGGAGCGGGGGACAGGGGGCGGACATTCAGTACTTC.

The J gene is TRBJ1-5, the V gene TRBV5-5; D gene unclear. Trimming took off 0 bases at V and 7 bases at J, with 11 bases between the two ends. The CDR3 loop spans 14 amino acids. The germline V gene encodes CDR1 SGHKS and CDR2 YYEKEE (reference sequence). Here the CDR3 reads CASSLGRDGQPQHF. The CDR3 region has the DNA TGTGCCAGCAGCTTGGGGAGAGACGGCCAGCCCCAGCATTTT.

This chain connects TRBV7-2 to TRBJ1-2; 8 bases line up with TRBD1. J lost 5 bases, V lost 1 base, and 6 bases had no gene match. This CDR3 has 15 amino acids. Germline V gene data show CDR1 as SGHTA and CDR2 as FQGNSA. The CDR3 protein is CASSLVAGGEYGYTF. The CDR3 DNA sequence: TGTGCCAGCAGCTTAGTTGCAGGGGGCGAGTATGGCTACACCTTC.

V usage is TRBV5-1 and J usage is TRBJ1-3, with TRBD1 matching 11 bases. Germline V lookup: CDR1 SGHRS, CDR2 YFSETQ. V lost 4 bases and J lost 0; bases outside the gene matches: 9. The CDR3 has 18 amino acids. CDR3 bases: TGCGCCAGCAGCCGTGGAACCGGGACAGGGGGCTCTGGAAACACCATATATTTT. Translated, it gives CASSRGTGTGGSGNTIYF.

V usage is TRBV6-5 and J usage is TRBJ2-7, with TRBD1 as a possible D gene (5 bases). CDR1 and CDR2 from the germline V gene are MNHEY and SVGAGI. The CDR3 spans 13 residues. V was pared by 6 bases and J by 0 bases, with 9 bases between. The CDR3 region has the DNA TGTGCCAGCAGCAGACAGAGCTCCTACGAGCAGTACGTC. Its protein product is CASSRQSSYEQYV.

This clone appeared a few times. This chain joins TRBV6-5 and TRBJ1-2; 7 bases map to TRBD1. The ends lost 10 bases at V and 4 bases at J; junction bases unmatched: 12. CDR3 length: 14 amino acids. The germline CDR1 and CDR2 sequences are MNHEY and SVGAGI. Here the CDR3 reads CATSTPGTVYGYTF. CDR3 DNA sequence: TGTGCCACGAGTACTCCGGGGACAGTCTATGGCTACACCTTC.

V usage is TRBV12-5 and J usage is TRBJ2-7; D not resolved. Germline V gene lookup returns CDR1 LGHNT and CDR2 FRNRAP. Trimming shortened V by 4 bases and J by 2 bases, and 3 bases separated the two germline ends. There are 11 residues in the CDR3. This CDR3 is CASGSPYEQYF. The CDR3 coding sequence is TGTGCTAGTGGTTCTCCCTACGAGCAGTACTTC.

The V and J genes are TRBV5-4 and TRBJ1-6, with D possibly being TRBD1 (6 bases). The CDR3 contains 19 residues. V was shortened by 1 base and J by 0 bases, with 17 bases between the two germline ends. Germline CDR1 is SGHNT and CDR2 is YYREEE (reference sequence). DNA for the CDR3: TGTGCCAGCAGCTTGAGGGCAGGGGCCGCAAGCTCCTATAATTCACCCCTCCACTTT. It encodes CASSLRAGAASSYNSPLHF.

The chain joins TRBV15 to TRBJ2-1, with D possibly being TRBD2 (5 bases). The CDR3 runs to 13 residues. Germline V lookup: CDR1 LNHNV, CDR2 YYDKDF (reference sequence). Trimming removed 4 bases from V and 5 bases from J, with 9 bases in between. The CDR3 spells CATSTFGDNEQFF. CDR3 nucleotide sequence: TGTGCCACCAGCACCTTCGGGGACAATGAGCAGTTCTTC.

The chain uses TRBV30 and TRBJ2-1; 15 bases match TRBD2. With V trimmed by 1 base and J by 2 bases, 6 bases remained unmatched. The CDR3 extends over 18 amino acids. The germline gives CDR1 GTSNPN, CDR2 SVGIG (reference sequence). The chain's CDR3 is CAWSAGGLAGGPYNEQFF. In nucleotides, the CDR3 is TGTGCCTGGAGTGCCGGCGGACTAGCGGGGGGGCCCTACAATGAGCAGTTCTTC.

The genes are TRBV5-4 and TRBJ2-1, with D possibly TRBD2 on 5 matching bases. CDR3 length: 12 residues. In germline, CDR1 is SGHNT, CDR2 YYREEE (reference sequence). CDR3 sequence reads: CAFADTGNEQFF. DNA for the CDR3: TGTGCGTTTGCAGATACGGGGAATGAGCAGTTCTTC.